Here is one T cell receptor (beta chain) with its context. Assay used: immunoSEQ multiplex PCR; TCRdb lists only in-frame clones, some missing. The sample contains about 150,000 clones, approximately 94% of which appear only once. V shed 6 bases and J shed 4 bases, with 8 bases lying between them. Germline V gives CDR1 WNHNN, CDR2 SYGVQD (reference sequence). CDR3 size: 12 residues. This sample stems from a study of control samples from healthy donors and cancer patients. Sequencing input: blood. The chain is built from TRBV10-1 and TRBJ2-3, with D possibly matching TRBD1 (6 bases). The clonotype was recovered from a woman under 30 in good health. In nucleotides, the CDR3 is TGCGCCAGCAGCCACAGGGCAGATACGCAGTATTTT. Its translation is CASSHRADTQYF.